These 14 T cell receptor beta chains were all obtained from the same sample, sequenced in a study of Ad26.COV2.S vaccination and SARS-CoV-2 variants. Some clones are missing from TCRdb's copy, which holds only in-frame ones; the method was immunoSEQ multiplex PCR. The sample lists 75,000 to 100,000 clones; 82% were seen once. The sequenced sample was peripheral blood, obtained after recovery from COVID-19. These receptors all come from a human donor who had recovered from COVID-19.

As DNA, the CDR3 is TGTGCCAGCAGCTTCGGCGGGAAAGAGACCCAGTACTTC. Translating gives CASSFGGKETQYF. The gene calls are TRBV7-9 and TRBJ2-5; TRBD2 might be the D (6 bases). Looked up from germline, CDR1 is SEHNR and CDR2 is FQNEAQ (reference sequence). The ends were cut back, 3 bases at V and 3 bases at J, with 8 bases in the middle. The CDR3 sequence is 13 residues long.

The chain employs TRBV5-4 and TRBJ2-3, with 13 bases lining up with TRBD2. This CDR3 comprises 18 residues. V lost 3 bases, J lost 0 bases, and 7 bases stayed unmatched. Per germline, CDR1 SGHNT and CDR2 YYREEE (reference sequence). The CDR3 DNA is TGTGCCAGCAGCTCGGGACTAGCGGGACCCCTTAGCACAGATACGCAGTATTTT. Its translation: CASSSGLAGPLSTDTQYF.

The rearrangement links TRBV9 to TRBJ2-1; D call uncertain. V was shortened by 4 bases and J by 0 bases, with 8 bases between the two germline ends. Germline CDR1 SGDLS, CDR2 YYNGEE. CDR3 length: 14 amino acids. The CDR3 DNA follows: TGTGCCAGCAGCCGTGAGAGCTCCTACAATGAGCAGTTCTTC. It encodes CASSRESSYNEQFF.

The chain uses TRBV4-3 and TRBJ2-5; D tentatively reads TRBD1 or TRBD2 (5 bases each). This CDR3 has 12 amino acids. V lost 0 bases and J lost 7, with 6 bases in between. Germline CDR1 is LGHNA and CDR2 is YSLEER. The CDR3 DNA sequence: TGCGCCAGCAGCCAAGATGGGGGGACCCAGTACTTC. As protein: CASSQDGGTQYF.

The V call is TRBV27, the J call TRBJ2-3; 10 bases map to TRBD2. The CDR3 is 20 residues long. Trimming removed 3 bases from V and 2 bases from J; junction bases left unmatched: 17. Germline V gene sequence: CDR1 MNHEY, CDR2 SMNVEV (reference sequence). CDR3 sequence reads: CASSFILVSTSGRATDTQYF. The CDR3 nucleotides are TGTGCCAGCAGTTTTATATTGGTTTCTACGAGCGGGAGGGCCACAGATACGCAGTATTTT.

The CDR3 loop is CASSESYLANEQFF. The CDR3 DNA reads as TGCGCCAGCAGTGAGTCGTACCTAGCAAATGAGCAGTTCTTC. V usage is TRBV10-2 and J usage is TRBJ2-1, with D perhaps matching TRBD2 (5 bases). V lost 0 bases and J lost 7, with 10 bases in between. This CDR3 is 14 amino acids long. Germline-derived CDR1 and CDR2 are WSHSY and SAAADI.

The gene calls are TRBV15 and TRBJ1-4; the match to TRBD1 covers 7 bases. CDR3 length: 14 amino acids. From germline, CDR1 is LNHNV and CDR2 YYDKDF (reference sequence). The J segment lost 7 bases and the V segment lost 6 bases, leaving 8 bases of the junction unmatched. The CDR3 DNA follows: TGTGCCACCAGTTTGTACAGGGGTGGTGAAAAACTGTTTTTT. Its protein product is CATSLYRGGEKLFF.

The gene calls are TRBV10-2 and TRBJ2-7; 9 bases agree with TRBD1. Losses at the gene ends were 0 bases for V and 3 bases for J; bases not matched to a gene: 0. CDR1 WSHSY and CDR2 SAAADI come from the germline V gene. This CDR3 comprises 14 residues. The CDR3 coding sequence is TGCGCCAGCAGTGAGTCGACAGGGGGCTACGAGCAGTACTTC. It is translated as CASSESTGGYEQYF.

This clone has a handful of counts. The gene calls are TRBV7-2 and TRBJ2-5; 11 bases map to TRBD1. V lost 5 bases and J lost 7; bases outside the gene matches: 6. The CDR3 spans 14 residues. Germline CDR1 and CDR2: SGHTA and FQGNSA. CDR3 sequence (DNA): TGTGCCAGCAGCCCGGACAGGGGGCGAGGGACCCAGTACTTC. Its translation is CASSPDRGRGTQYF. Looking up the rest from reference TRBV7-2 and TRBJ2-5 gives the full variable domain: GAGVSQSPSNKVTEKGKDVELRCDPISGHTALYWYRQSLGQGLEFLIYFQGNSAPDKSGLPSDRFSAERTGGSVSTLTIQRTQQEDSAVYLCASSPDRGRGTQYFGPGTRLLVL.

This chain joins TRBV3-1 (or the pseudogene TRBV3-2) and TRBJ1-1; D uncertain. With 2 bases removed from V and 7 bases from J, the gap between germline ends came to 8 bases. CDR3 length: 12 amino acids. The germline gives CDR1 LGHDT, CDR2 YNNKEL (reference sequence). The CDR3 region is CASSQSGIEAFF. The CDR3 DNA sequence: TGTGCCAGCAGCCAATCCGGGATTGAAGCTTTCTTT.

The chain carries TRBV10-2 and TRBJ2-5; no reliable D call. Between the trimmed V and J ends, which lost 2 bases and 1 base, there was a span of 5 bases. Per the germline V gene, CDR1 is WSHSY and CDR2 is SAAADI. This CDR3 has 13 amino acids. The CDR3 DNA is TGCGCCAGCAGTGAGGGACCCCAAGAGACCCAGTACTTC. Amino acid sequence: CASSEGPQETQYF.

The rearrangement joins TRBV7-9 to TRBJ2-5; perhaps TRBD2 as D (6 bases). The CDR3 has 13 residues. The V and J ends lost 3 bases and 4 bases respectively, with 9 bases between them. Germline CDR1 is SEHNR and CDR2 is FQNEAQ (reference sequence). The CDR3 protein is CASSLGGRETQYF. For the CDR3, the DNA is TGTGCCAGCAGCTTGGGGGGAAGAGAGACCCAGTACTTC.

The chain carries TRBV10-1 and TRBJ1-1, with a tentative D call TRBD1 (6 bases). Germline V gene data show CDR1 as WNHNN and CDR2 as SYGVQD (reference sequence). The CDR3 has 17 amino acids. V was shortened by 1 base and J by 2 bases, with 17 bases between the two germline ends. The CDR3 spells CASSELERGPVNTEAFF. DNA for the CDR3: TGCGCCAGCAGTGAGTTGGAGCGGGGGCCGGTTAACACTGAAGCTTTCTTT.

This clone was seen repeatedly, ten times or more. In DNA, the CDR3 is TGTGCCAGCAGTTTATATCTGGCTGCCGACAACTATGGCTACACCTTC. It yields the protein CASSLYLAADNYGYTF. The genes are TRBV28 and TRBJ1-2; no definite D call. The CDR3 spans 16 residues. Per germline, CDR1 MDHEN and CDR2 SYDVKM. Trimming removed 1 base from V and 2 bases from J, with 14 bases in between.